These 5 T cell receptor beta chains originate from one sample sequenced in a study of OX40 agonist ivuxolimab in advanced cancers. Profiling relied on immunoSEQ multiplex PCR, and the TCRdb table lists in-frame clones only, not all of them. The repertoire holds approximately 76,000 clones, with roughly 85% as singletons. Sequenced material: CD4+ or CD8+ T cells sorted from blood, taken in a trial of the OX40 agonist ivuxolimab. These receptors were taken from an adult with an advanced solid tumor such as melanoma, head and neck, liver or kidney cancer.

The chain combines TRBV13 with TRBJ2-3; 11 bases align to TRBD2. After removal of 6 bases from V and 2 bases from J, the junction contained 7 bases not matched to a gene. This CDR3 is 16 amino acids long. CDR1 is PRHDT, CDR2 FYEKMQ, per germline (reference sequence). The CDR3 DNA reads as TGTGCCAGCAGACCTACTAGCGGGGGAAACACAGATACGCAGTATTTT. Protein product: CASRPTSGGNTDTQYF.

The chain's CDR3 is CASSAQGTAAYGYTF. DNA for the CDR3: TGTGCCAGCAGCGCCCAAGGGACAGCCGCCTATGGCTACACCTTC. The rearrangement uses TRBV9 and TRBJ1-2; 7 bases align to TRBD1. The CDR3 extends over 15 amino acids. Germline lookup yields CDR1 SGDLS and CDR2 YYNGEE. Germline trimming cut 3 bases from V and 4 bases from J; bases unmatched to any gene: 9.

The chain uses TRBV7-8 and TRBJ2-3; TRBD1 aligns across 10 bases. The CDR3 has 17 amino acids. V was pared by 3 bases and J by 2 bases, with 8 bases of the junction left unmatched. The germline gives CDR1 SGHVS, CDR2 FQNEAQ. CDR3 DNA: TGTGCCAGCAGCTTCCCCCCCGGGACAGGGGACACAGATACGCAGTATTTT. This gives the protein CASSFPPGTGDTDTQYF.

This clone turned up a few times. J is TRBJ2-3 and V is TRBV9; no firm D call. Germline V gives CDR1 SGDLS, CDR2 YYNGEE. CDR3 length: 13 residues. Trimming took off 1 base at V and 0 bases at J, with 3 bases between the two ends. In nucleotides, the CDR3 is TGTGCCAGCAGCGTATCTAGCACAGATACGCAGTATTTT. It yields the protein CASSVSSTDTQYF.

This clone was detected a few times. This chain uses TRBV5-1 with TRBJ2-5, with D maybe TRBD2 (5 bases). The V end lost 4 bases, the J end lost 5 bases, and 18 bases lay between the germline ends. There are 15 residues in the CDR3. Germline V gene sequence: CDR1 SGHRS, CDR2 YFSETQ. CDR3 coding DNA: TGCGCCAGCAGCCCTGGACTGGGTTTGGGGGAGACCCAGTACTTC. Encoded protein: CASSPGLGLGETQYF.